This T cell receptor beta chain was captured in a study of blood T cells in healthy people across ages. The CDR3 contains 15 residues. Trimming cost V 5 bases and J 1 base; bases outside gene matches: 7. CDR1 is SGHRS and CDR2 is YFSETQ in the germline V gene. This clonotype was observed a handful of times. What it binds is not known. Using a J-beta primer mix together with a sample-barcoded 5' primer, a second PCR was run for 7 to 11 cycles. Each CDR3 protein gets one entry after TCRdb re-called the 5' RACE reads with MiXCR. The table has roughly 1,300,000 distinct CDR3 sequences, approximately 63% seen once; the top ten hold under 8.5%. Study-wide findings and caveats: Nothing was known about donor CMV status, and this possibly confounded expanded clonotype changes.

The authors drew around 9.4 milliliters of peripheral blood from each donor. The total RNA that was extracted per sample amounted to at least 5 micrograms. Sequenced material: blood. The rearrangement uses TRBV5-1 and TRBJ1-2; 8 bases match TRBD1. The clonotype comes from a young man in good health. CDR3 loop: CASSSGTGINYGYTF. In nucleotides, the CDR3 is TGCGCCAGCAGTTCCGGGACAGGCATTAACTATGGCTACACCTTC.